This T cell receptor (beta chain) was retrieved from a study of shared clonotypes between healthy human individuals. Study-wide findings and caveats: Only blood was sampled; tissue repertoires likely differ. The sharing of about 5.3% of naive CD4 clonotypes was seen across a few donors.

CDR1 MNHNY and CDR2 SVGAGI come from the germline V gene (reference sequence). CDR3 length: 14 amino acids. Between the trimmed V and J ends, which lost 7 bases and 5 bases, there was a span of 17 bases. Note on this clone: Antigen specificity is unknown.

Sequenced by immunoSEQ multiplex PCR; TCRdb stores in-frame clones only, minus some. The data hold some 350,000 clones, with approximately 74% observed a single time. The specimen was memory CD4+ T cells sorted from blood. The subset here: CD45RA-negative fraction. The TCR comes from a man aged 25 to 40 in good health. The chain links TRBV6-6 to TRBJ2-5; weak D call: TRBD1 (6 bases). The CDR3 bases are TGTGCCAGCACCTTACAGGGTGGAGGTGAGACCCAGTACTTC. This encodes CASTLQGGGETQYF.